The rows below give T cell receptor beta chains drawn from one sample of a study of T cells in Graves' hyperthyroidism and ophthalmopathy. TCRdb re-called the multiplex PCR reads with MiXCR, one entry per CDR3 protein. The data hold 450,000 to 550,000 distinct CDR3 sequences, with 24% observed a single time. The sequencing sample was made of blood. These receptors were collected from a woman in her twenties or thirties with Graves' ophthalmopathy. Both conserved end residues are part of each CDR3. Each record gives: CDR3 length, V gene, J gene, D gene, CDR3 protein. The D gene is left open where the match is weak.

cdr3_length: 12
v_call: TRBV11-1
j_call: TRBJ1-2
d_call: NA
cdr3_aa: CASSQEGRSLAF

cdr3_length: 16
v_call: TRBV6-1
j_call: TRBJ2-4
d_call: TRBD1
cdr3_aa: CASSEVDRAAKNIQYF

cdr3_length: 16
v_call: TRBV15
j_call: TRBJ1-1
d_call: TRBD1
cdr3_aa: CATSRDRGQGGTEAFF

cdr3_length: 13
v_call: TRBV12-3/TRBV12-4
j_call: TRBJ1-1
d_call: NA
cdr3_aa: CASSLTRVTEAFF

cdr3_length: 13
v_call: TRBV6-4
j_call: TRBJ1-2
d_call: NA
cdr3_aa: CASSDGPADGYTF

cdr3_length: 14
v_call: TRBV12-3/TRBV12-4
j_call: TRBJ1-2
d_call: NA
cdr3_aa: CASSFYSANYGYTF

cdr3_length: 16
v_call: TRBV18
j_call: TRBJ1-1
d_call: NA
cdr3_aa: CASSPYPDRQNTEAFF

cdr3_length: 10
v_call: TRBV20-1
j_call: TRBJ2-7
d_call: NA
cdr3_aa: CSALNGEQYF

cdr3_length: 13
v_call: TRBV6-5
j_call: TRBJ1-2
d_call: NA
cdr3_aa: CASSPDSSYGYTF

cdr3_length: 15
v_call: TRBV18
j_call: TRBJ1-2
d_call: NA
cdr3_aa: CASSPPAVRLYGYTF

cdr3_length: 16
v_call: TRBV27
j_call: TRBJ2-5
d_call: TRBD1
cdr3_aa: CASSPVRGLWLETQYF

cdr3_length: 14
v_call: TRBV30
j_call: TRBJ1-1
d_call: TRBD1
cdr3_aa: CAWSSGQGATEAFF

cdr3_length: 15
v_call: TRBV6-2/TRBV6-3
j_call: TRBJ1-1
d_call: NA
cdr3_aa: CASSYSFTVNTEAFF

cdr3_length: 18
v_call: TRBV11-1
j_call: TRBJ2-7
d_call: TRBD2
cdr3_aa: CASTRVGSGGEHSYEQYF

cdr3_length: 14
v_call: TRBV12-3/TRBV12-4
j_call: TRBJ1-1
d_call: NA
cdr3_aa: CASSNPRLNTEAFF

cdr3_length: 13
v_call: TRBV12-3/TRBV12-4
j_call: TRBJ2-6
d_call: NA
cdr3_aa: CASSLNGANVLTF

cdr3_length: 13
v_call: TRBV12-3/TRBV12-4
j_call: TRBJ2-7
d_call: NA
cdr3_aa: CASSFGDPYEQYF

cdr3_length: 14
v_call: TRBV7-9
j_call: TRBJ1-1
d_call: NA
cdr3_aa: CASSRPPANTEAFF

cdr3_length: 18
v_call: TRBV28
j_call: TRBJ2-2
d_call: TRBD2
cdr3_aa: CASSLWAGTSVNTGELFF

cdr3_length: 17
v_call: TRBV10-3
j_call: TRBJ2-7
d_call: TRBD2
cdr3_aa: CAISDPRGRGGFYEQYF

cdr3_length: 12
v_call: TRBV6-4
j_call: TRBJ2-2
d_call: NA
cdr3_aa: CASLGTTGELFF

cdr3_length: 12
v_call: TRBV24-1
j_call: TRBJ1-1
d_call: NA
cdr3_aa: CATSDGGRRAFF

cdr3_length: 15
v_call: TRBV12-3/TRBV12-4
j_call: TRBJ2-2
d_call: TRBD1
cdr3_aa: CASTLLTGNGGELFF

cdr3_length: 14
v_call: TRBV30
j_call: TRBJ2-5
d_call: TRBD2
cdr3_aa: CAWMGRGGAETQYF

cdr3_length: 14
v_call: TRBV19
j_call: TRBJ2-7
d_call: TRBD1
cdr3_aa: CASSIDRGNYEQYF

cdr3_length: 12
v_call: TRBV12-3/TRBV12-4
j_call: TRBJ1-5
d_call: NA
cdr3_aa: CASSPSRQPQHF

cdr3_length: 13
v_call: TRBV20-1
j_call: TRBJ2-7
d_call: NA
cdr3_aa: CSARDLRGYEQYF

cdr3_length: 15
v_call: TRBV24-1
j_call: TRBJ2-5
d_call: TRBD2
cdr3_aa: CATSERSGGWETQYF

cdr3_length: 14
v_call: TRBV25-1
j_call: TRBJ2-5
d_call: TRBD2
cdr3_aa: CASSVSGRKETQYF

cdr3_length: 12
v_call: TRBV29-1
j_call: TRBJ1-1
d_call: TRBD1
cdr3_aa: CSPGQVNTEAFF

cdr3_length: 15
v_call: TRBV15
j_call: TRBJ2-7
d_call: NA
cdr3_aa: CATSRDFPTSYEQYF

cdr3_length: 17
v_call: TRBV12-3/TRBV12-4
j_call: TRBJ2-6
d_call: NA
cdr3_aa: CATLESGTLSGANVLTF